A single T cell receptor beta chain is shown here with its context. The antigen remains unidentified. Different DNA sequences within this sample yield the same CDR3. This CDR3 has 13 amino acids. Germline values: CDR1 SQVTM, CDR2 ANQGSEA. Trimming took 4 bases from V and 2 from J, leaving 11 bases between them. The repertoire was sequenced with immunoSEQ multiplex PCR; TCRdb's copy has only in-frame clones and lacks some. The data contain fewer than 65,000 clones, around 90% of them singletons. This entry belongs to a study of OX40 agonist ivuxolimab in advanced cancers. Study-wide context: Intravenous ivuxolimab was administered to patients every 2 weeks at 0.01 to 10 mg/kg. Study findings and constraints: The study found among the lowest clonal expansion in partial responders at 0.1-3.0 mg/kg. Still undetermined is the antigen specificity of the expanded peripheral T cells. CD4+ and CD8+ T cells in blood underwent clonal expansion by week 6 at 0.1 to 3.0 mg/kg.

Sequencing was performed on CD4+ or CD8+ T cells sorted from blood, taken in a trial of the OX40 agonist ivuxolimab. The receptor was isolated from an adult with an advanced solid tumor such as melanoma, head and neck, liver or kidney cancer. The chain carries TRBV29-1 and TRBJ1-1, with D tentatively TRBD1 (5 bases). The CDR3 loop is CSVGRGINTEAFF. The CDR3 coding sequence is TGCAGCGTTGGTCGGGGGATTAACACTGAAGCTTTCTTT.